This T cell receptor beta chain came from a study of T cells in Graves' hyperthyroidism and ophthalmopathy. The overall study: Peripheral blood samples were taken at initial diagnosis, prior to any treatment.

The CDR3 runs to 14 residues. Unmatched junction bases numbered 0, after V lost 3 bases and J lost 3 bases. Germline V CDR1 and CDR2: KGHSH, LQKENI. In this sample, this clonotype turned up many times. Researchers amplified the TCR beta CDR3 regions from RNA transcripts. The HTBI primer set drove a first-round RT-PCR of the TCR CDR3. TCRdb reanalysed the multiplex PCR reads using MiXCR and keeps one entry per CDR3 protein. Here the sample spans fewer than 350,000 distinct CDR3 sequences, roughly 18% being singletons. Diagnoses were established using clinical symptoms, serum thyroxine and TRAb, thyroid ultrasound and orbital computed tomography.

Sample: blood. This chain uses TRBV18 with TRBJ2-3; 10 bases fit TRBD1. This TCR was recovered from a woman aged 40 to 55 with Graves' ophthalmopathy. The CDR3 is CASSPGQGTDTQYF. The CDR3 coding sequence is TGTGCCAGCTCACCGGGACAGGGGACAGATACGCAGTATTTT.